This TCR beta chain is from a study of radiotherapy plus CTLA-4 blockade in lung cancer. Background on the study: Overall, 18% of patients showed an objective response, while 31% attained disease control. Study-wide results and caveats: Clones of tumor-derived TCRs expanded in blood after radiotherapy plus ipilimumab. The best prediction of response reportedly came from early blood T cell clone dynamics, with interferon-beta.

The assay was immunoSEQ multiplex PCR, and TCRdb's table has in-frame clones only and misses some. The table records tens of thousands of clones, around 80% of them present only once. Chemo-refractory metastatic non-small-cell lung cancer patients were treated with focal radiation plus CTLA-4 blockade with ipilimumab. CDR3 length equals 13 residues. From germline, CDR1 is KGHSH and CDR2 LQKENI. Trimming stripped 0 bases from V and 7 bases from J, with 9 bases between. About this clone itself: Its antigen is still unknown.

The receptor was derived from a human donor with non-small cell lung cancer who had a complete response to radiotherapy plus ipilimumab. Sequencing was performed on peripheral blood, taken from a patient treated with radiotherapy plus ipilimumab. The rearrangement links TRBV18 to TRBJ2-5, with D perhaps matching TRBD1 (6 bases). The CDR3 region is CASSPPTGATQYF. CDR3 in DNA: TGTGCCAGCTCACCACCGACAGGCGCGACCCAGTACTTC.